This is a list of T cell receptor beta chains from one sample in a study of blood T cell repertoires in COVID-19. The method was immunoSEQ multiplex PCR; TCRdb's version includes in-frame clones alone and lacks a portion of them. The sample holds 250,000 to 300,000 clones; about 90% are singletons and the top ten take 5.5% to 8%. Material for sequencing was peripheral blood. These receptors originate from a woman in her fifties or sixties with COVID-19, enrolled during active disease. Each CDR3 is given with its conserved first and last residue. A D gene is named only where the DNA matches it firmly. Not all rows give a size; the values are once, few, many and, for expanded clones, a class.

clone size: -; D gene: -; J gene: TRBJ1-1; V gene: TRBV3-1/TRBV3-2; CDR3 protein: CASSRVGGTEAFF; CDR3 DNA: TGTGCCAGCAGCCGTGTGGGGGGCACTGAAGCTTTCTTT
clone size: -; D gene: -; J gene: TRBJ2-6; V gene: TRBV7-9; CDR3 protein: CASSVTGTGANVLTF; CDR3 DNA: TGTGCCAGCAGCGTAACAGGGACCGGGGCCAACGTCCTGACTTTC
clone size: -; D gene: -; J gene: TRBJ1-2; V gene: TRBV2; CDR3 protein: CASSEYRQVYGYTF; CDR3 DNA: TGTGCCAGCAGTGAATATCGACAAGTCTATGGCTACACCTTC
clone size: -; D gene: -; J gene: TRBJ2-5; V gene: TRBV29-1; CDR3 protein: CSLLTGRETQYF; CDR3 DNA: TGCAGCCTTTTAACAGGGCGGGAGACCCAGTACTTC
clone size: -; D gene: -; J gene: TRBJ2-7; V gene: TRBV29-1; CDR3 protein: CSIRGGTSSYEQYF; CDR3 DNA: TGCAGCATAAGAGGAGGGACCAGCTCCTACGAGCAGTACTTC
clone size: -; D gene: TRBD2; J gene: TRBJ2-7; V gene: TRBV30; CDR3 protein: CAWSLGLAVPYEQYF; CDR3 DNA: TGTGCCTGGAGTTTGGGACTAGCGGTACCCTACGAGCAGTACTTC
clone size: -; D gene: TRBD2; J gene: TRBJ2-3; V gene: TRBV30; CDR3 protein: CAWRIGTRRRPDTQYF; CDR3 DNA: TGTGCCTGGAGAATCGGGACTAGGAGACGCCCAGATACGCAGTATTTT
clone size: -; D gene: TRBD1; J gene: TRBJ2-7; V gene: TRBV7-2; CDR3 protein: CASSPGTGNYEQYF; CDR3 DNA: TGTGCCAGCAGTCCCGGGACAGGCAACTACGAGCAGTACTTC
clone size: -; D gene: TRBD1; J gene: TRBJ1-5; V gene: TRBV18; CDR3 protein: CASSPRQGASAGNQPQHF; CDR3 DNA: TGTGCCAGCTCACCCAGACAGGGGGCGAGTGCCGGCAATCAGCCCCAGCATTTT
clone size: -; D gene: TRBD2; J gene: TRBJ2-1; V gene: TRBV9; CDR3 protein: CASSLSGNPSYNEQFF; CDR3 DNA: TGTGCCAGCAGCTTGAGCGGGAACCCATCCTACAATGAGCAGTTCTTC
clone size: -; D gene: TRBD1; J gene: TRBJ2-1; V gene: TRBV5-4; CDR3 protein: CASSKDRGLSGEQFF; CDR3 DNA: TGTGCCAGCAGCAAAGACAGGGGGCTGTCGGGTGAGCAGTTCTTC
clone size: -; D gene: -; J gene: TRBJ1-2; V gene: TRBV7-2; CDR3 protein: CASSPGSQNRYGYTF; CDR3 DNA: TGTGCCAGCAGCCCCGGGAGTCAAAATCGGTATGGCTACACCTTC
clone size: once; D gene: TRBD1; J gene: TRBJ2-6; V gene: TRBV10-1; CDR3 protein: CASSAGQGVTGANVLTF; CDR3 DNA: TGCGCCAGCAGTGCCGGACAGGGAGTGACTGGGGCCAACGTCCTGACTTTC
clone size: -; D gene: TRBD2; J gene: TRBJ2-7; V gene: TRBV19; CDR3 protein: CASGTGGEQYF; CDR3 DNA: TGTGCCAGTGGGACGGGAGGAGAGCAGTACTTC
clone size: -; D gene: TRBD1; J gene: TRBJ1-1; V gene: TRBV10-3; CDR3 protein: CAISESGQGAEAFF; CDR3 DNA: TGTGCCATCAGTGAGTCCGGACAGGGGGCGGAAGCTTTCTTT
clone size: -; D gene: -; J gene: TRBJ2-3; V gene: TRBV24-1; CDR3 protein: CATSDLNLTDTQYF; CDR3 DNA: TGTGCCACCAGTGATTTAAATCTCACAGATACGCAGTATTTT
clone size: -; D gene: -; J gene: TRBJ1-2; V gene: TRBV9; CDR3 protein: CASSVTGLDGYTF; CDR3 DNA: TGTGCCAGCAGCGTAACAGGGTTGGATGGCTACACCTTC